These 6 T cell receptor beta chains were sequenced from one sample in a study of control samples from healthy donors and cancer patients. Assay: immunoSEQ multiplex PCR; the TCRdb copy retains only in-frame clones and omits some. Found here are 150,000 to 200,000 clones, nearly 90% of them singletons; the top ten hold around 1.5%. Sequenced sample: blood. All receptors come from a woman aged 50 to 60 in good health.

The V gene is TRBV3-1 (or the pseudogene TRBV3-2), the J gene TRBJ2-5; D is perhaps TRBD1 (5 bases). The V gene's germline CDR1 is LGHDT and CDR2 YNNKEL (reference sequence). This CDR3 has 17 amino acids. V was pared by 0 bases and J by 4 bases, with 18 bases between. The CDR3 here is CASSQDFTGPRRETQYF. The CDR3 DNA reads TGTGCCAGCAGCCAAGATTTCACAGGCCCTAGGAGAGAGACCCAGTACTTC.

The rearrangement uses TRBV9 and TRBJ2-7; TRBD1 aligns across 12 bases. This CDR3 has 14 residues. CDR1 and CDR2 from the germline V gene are SGDLS and YYNGEE. The junction had 4 bases not matched to a gene; V was cut back by 4 bases and J by 5 bases. CDR3 amino acids: CASSLGTGGDEQYF. Written as DNA, the CDR3 is TGTGCCAGCAGCTTAGGGACAGGGGGCGACGAGCAGTACTTC.

The chain combines TRBV5-1 with TRBJ2-2, with D perhaps matching TRBD1 (6 bases). CDR3 size: 15 residues. V lost 2 bases and J 6 bases, leaving 14 bases between the germline ends. From germline, CDR1 is SGHRS and CDR2 YFSETQ. The CDR3 nucleotides are TGCGCCAGCAGCTTTACGACAGCAGGGGCCGGGGAGCTGTTTTTT. It translates to CASSFTTAGAGELFF. The whole variable domain, remainder taken from reference TRBV5-1 and TRBJ2-2, is KAGVTQTPRYLIKTRGQQVTLSCSPISGHRSVSWYQQTPGQGLQFLFEYFSETQRNKGNFPGRFSGRQFSNSRSEMNVSTLELGDSALYLCASSFTTAGAGELFFGEGSRLTVL.

The V call is TRBV28, the J call TRBJ1-2, with D possibly being TRBD1 (5 bases). Deletions cut 3 bases from V and 4 bases from J, with 12 bases between. Germline V gives CDR1 MDHEN, CDR2 SYDVKM. The CDR3 is 14 residues long. CDR3 sequence (DNA): TGTGCCAGCAGTTTTCCCTTAGGGGTCTATGGCTACACCTTC. Translated, it gives CASSFPLGVYGYTF.

The chain uses TRBV7-6 and TRBJ2-1; TRBD1 agrees at 7 bases. CDR3 length: 15 amino acids. Germline V CDR1 and CDR2: SGHVS, FNYEAQ. V lost 5 bases and J lost 4; bases outside the gene matches: 8. The CDR3 is CASSTTGWSYNEQFF. CDR3 nucleotides: TGTGCCAGCAGCACGACAGGGTGGAGTTACAATGAGCAGTTCTTC.

V is TRBV2 and J is TRBJ2-7; D is undetermined. Germline lookup yields CDR1 SNHLY and CDR2 FYNNEI. Trimming cost V 2 bases and J 3 bases, with 2 bases left between them. This CDR3 is built from 11 residues. This chain's CDR3 is CASSENYEQYF. The CDR3 coding sequence is TGTGCCAGCAGTGAAAACTACGAGCAGTACTTC.